This TCR beta chain was found in a study of regulatory T cells in long-lasting Graves disease. Relying on iRepertoire HTBI primers and Arm-PCR of CDR3 regions, the team built TCR beta libraries. TCRdb re-called the multiplex PCR reads with MiXCR, one entry per CDR3 protein. The data contain about 450,000 distinct CDR3 sequences, roughly 15% of them seen just once; the ten biggest clones take up about a sixth. Study-level findings and limits: The study examined only peripheral blood, not thyroid tissue.

The time point was: newly diagnosed GD, antithyroid drugs for less than 3 months. RNA isolated from PBMCs was used to make the TCR library. A note on this clonotype: Its target is unknown. A clone one base away is much larger, so this may be a read error.

Looked up from germline, CDR1 is MNHEY and CDR2 is SVGAGI. The V gene lost 1 base and the J gene lost 7 bases, with 11 bases spanning the gap. The CDR3 spans 13 residues. These same data were also listed under a study on T cells in Graves' hyperthyroidism and ophthalmopathy. As reported in that work: Exclusion of patients followed from uncontrolled infection, other autoimmune disease, pregnancy or lactation.

The sample consisted of peripheral blood mononuclear cells (PBMCs), taken at new diagnosis, from a patient treated with antithyroid drugs. This TCR came from a woman aged 45-60 years with Graves disease. V gene TRBV6-5 combines with J gene TRBJ2-7, with no clear D. The CDR3 protein is CASSYFSYNEQYF. The CDR3 DNA reads as TGTGCCAGCAGTTACTTTTCGTACAATGAGCAGTACTTC.